The next 11 T cell receptor beta chains were all read from a single sample in a study of beta chain features in type 1 diabetes. Study-level findings and limits: When Type 1 diabetes patients were examined, their TCRB CDR3s proved moderately but significantly shorter in all four CD4+ subsets.

The antigens for these receptors are not known. The investigators reverse transcribed all of the isolated RNA, so they sequenced expressed TCRB transcripts. Produced via immunoSEQ multiplex PCR; TCRdb's table is partial and in-frame only. The table records around 15,000 clones, around two thirds of them present only once. Sequenced sample: Tregs from blood. These TCRs come from a man aged 25 to 40 with type 1 diabetes.

V and J are TRBV7-9 and TRBJ2-5; 8 positions agree with TRBD2. The tail of the sequence fits TRBJ2-7 better, so the J call may be wrong. Germline V gene sequence: CDR1 SEHNR, CDR2 FQNEAQ (reference sequence). CDR3 size: 13 residues. The CDR3 here is CASSLAGPYEQYF. CDR3 DNA: TGTGCCAGCAGTCTAGCGGGTCCCTACGAGCAGTACTTC.

The chain links TRBV16 to TRBJ1-6; D perhaps matches TRBD1 (5 bases). Trimming shortened V by 0 bases and J by 8 bases, and 8 bases separated the two germline ends. This CDR3 has 14 amino acids. CDR1 and CDR2 (germline): KGHSY, FQNENV. As DNA, the CDR3 is TGTGCCAGCAGCCAATCGGGGCGGTATTCACCCCTCCACTTT. Its translation: CASSQSGRYSPLHF.

This chain uses TRBV20-1 with TRBJ2-5; D is unresolved. Germline loops: CDR1 DFQATT, CDR2 SNEGSKA (reference sequence). V was cut by 3 bases and J by 5 bases, with 7 bases left in between. This CDR3 is built from 11 residues. The CDR3: CSASPRETQYF. The CDR3, as DNA: TGCAGTGCTAGCCCCCGGGAGACCCAGTACTTC.

CDR3 nucleotide sequence: TGCGCCAGCAGCTTCAATAGCGGCCCCAATGAGCAGTTCTTC. Residues: CASSFNSGPNEQFF. The chain links TRBV5-1 to TRBJ2-1; weak D call: TRBD2 (6 bases). The CDR3 runs 14 residues. CDR1 and CDR2 (germline): SGHRS, YFSETQ. Trimming removed 2 bases from V and 6 bases from J, with 12 bases in between.

The rearrangement uses TRBV4-1 and TRBJ1-1, with 9 bases fitting TRBD1. This CDR3 region has 16 residues. The germline gives CDR1 MGHRA, CDR2 YSYEKL. Trimming removed 4 bases from V and 3 bases from J; junction bases left unmatched: 9. CDR3 region: CASSLLTGGLDTEAFF. DNA for the CDR3: TGCGCCAGCAGCCTTCTGACAGGGGGGCTAGACACTGAAGCTTTCTTT.

The chain uses TRBV7-9 and TRBJ2-5, with 8 bases that match TRBD2. The end of the DNA is better explained by TRBJ2-7, so the J call may be wrong. There are 13 residues in the CDR3. Germline V lookup: CDR1 SEHNR, CDR2 FQNEAQ (reference sequence). This CDR3 reads CASSLTSGYEQYF. CDR3 nucleotide sequence: TGTGCCAGCAGCTTAACTAGCGGCTACGAGCAGTACTTC.

This clone was counted a single time. This chain connects TRBV5-6 to TRBJ1-1; D may be TRBD1 (6 bases). V lost 1 base and J lost 6, with 19 bases in between. The CDR3 length is 16 residues. CDR1 and CDR2 from the germline V gene are SGHDT and YYEEEE. CDR3 in DNA: TGTGCCAGCAGCTTGCTAATACAGGGCGGAAGAGCTGAAGCTTTCTTT. Protein: CASSLLIQGGRAEAFF.

This clone appeared a few times. V gene TRBV6-5 combines with J gene TRBJ1-5; D unclear. The germline V and J ends were trimmed by 5 bases and 1 base, with 12 bases remaining between them. There are 15 residues in the CDR3. Looked up from germline, CDR1 is MNHEY and CDR2 is SVGAGI. CDR3 protein: CASSVTDGSNQPQHF. The DNA for the CDR3 is TGTGCCAGCAGTGTCACCGACGGGAGCAATCAGCCCCAGCATTTT.

This rearrangement joins TRBV7-2 to TRBJ1-5; D is uncertain. The CDR3 loop spans 17 amino acids. V dropped 1 base and J dropped 0 bases, with 13 bases sitting between them. Germline V gives CDR1 SGHTA, CDR2 FQGNSA. CDR3 DNA sequence: TGTGCCAGCAGCTTAGACGGTGCAGCGTATAGCAATCAGCCCCAGCATTTT. Translated, it gives CASSLDGAAYSNQPQHF.

The gene calls are TRBV5-1 and TRBJ1-5; 10 nucleotides align to TRBD1. V was pared by 2 bases and J by 4 bases, with 6 bases of the junction left unmatched. Germline lookup yields CDR1 SGHRS and CDR2 YFSETQ. The CDR3 is made up of 16 amino acids. The CDR3 spells CASSFLPGQGNQPQHF. Written as DNA, the CDR3 is TGCGCCAGCAGCTTCCTACCGGGACAGGGGAATCAGCCCCAGCATTTT.

V usage is TRBV6-6 and J usage is TRBJ1-6; D is unclear. This CDR3 region has 13 residues. V lost 7 bases, J lost 11 bases, and 15 bases lay in between. CDR1 and CDR2 from the germline V gene are MNHNY and SVGAGI (reference sequence). In DNA form, the CDR3 reads TGTGCCAGCAAGGGAGGTGGACCACCACCCCTCCACTTT. Protein product: CASKGGGPPPLHF.